The clone carrying this T cell receptor (beta chain) was found many times. Its antigen remains unknown. The data were obtained in a study of CD8 T cells in ankylosing spondylitis. The study, taken as a whole, reports: Within ankylosing spondylitis blood, a TCR beta motif made up of eight or nine highly homologous variants appeared to be characteristic.

Library preparation for TCR beta used quantitative 5'-RACE with molecular barcodes. MiXCR was run by TCRdb on the 5' RACE reads, yielding one entry per CDR3 protein. The sample lists a few hundred thousand distinct CDR3 sequences; approximately 8% were seen once. There are 15 residues in the CDR3. Germline CDR1 and CDR2: SGHRS and YFSETQ. V lost 4 bases, J lost 3 bases, and 17 bases lay in between. The chain combines TRBV5-1 with TRBJ2-7; D is perhaps TRBD2 (6 bases). The sequencing sample was made of blood, either unsorted or a sorted T cell fraction (not recorded which). This clonotype was obtained from a male donor with ankylosing spondylitis. DNA of the CDR3: TGCGCCAGCAGCGGACCTAGCGCCACCCACTACGAGCAGTACTTC. Amino acids: CASSGPSATHYEQYF.